The source of this T cell receptor (beta chain) is a study of T-cell memory formation after mild COVID-19. Study details: In these data, TCR clusters were largely donor specific.

This clonotype came up a few times. J was trimmed by 4 bases and V by 5 bases; bases with no gene match: 10. CDR3 size: 15 residues. The germline gives CDR1 DFQATT, CDR2 SNEGSKA (reference sequence). Constant-segment primers were used for 5'RACE, and the resulting TCR alpha and TCR beta cDNA libraries carried sample barcodes and UMIs. TCRdb reprocessed the 5' RACE reads with MiXCR, giving one entry per CDR3 protein. This sample has more than 35,000 distinct CDR3 sequences, with 8.5% to 10% found just once. Sequencing was performed on PBMCs or a T cell subset sorted from them (not recorded which). The sequence derives from an adult woman who had mild COVID-19 (a few samples of this study predate the infection). Cell type and time point are not known. The chain is built from TRBV20-1 and TRBJ2-7, with 11 bases lining up with TRBD2. The DNA for the CDR3 is TGCAGTGCTCACCCACTAGCGGGAGTCGAGTACGAGCAGTACTTC. It yields the protein CSAHPLAGVEYEQYF.